These 23 T cell receptor beta chains originate from one sample sequenced in a study of somatic mutations in cytotoxic T cells in rheumatoid arthritis. Repertoires were generated with immunoSEQ multiplex PCR, while TCRdb's copy carries only in-frame clones and drops some. The table shows thousands of clones, with about 94% occurring only once. The sample consisted of CD8+ T cells sorted from blood. The receptors stem from a woman under 30 with rheumatoid arthritis.

V is TRBV27 and J is TRBJ2-2, with TRBD2 as a possible D gene (6 bases). The CDR3 is 15 amino acids. Trimming cost V 2 bases and J 9 bases, with 16 bases left between them. Per the germline V gene, CDR1 is MNHEY and CDR2 is SMNVEV (reference sequence). CDR3 in DNA: TGTGCCAGCAGTTTAGGGCGGGACGGCCGAAGGGAGCTGTTTTTT. Translation gives CASSLGRDGRRELFF.

The V call is TRBV6-1, the J call TRBJ2-1, with TRBD2 matching 7 bases. Trimming at V came to 1 base and at J to 8 bases, leaving 8 bases not matched to a gene. The CDR3 is 15 amino acids. The V gene's germline CDR1 is MNHNS and CDR2 SASEGT. CDR3 DNA: TGTGCCAGCAGTGAAGACTCGGGAGGTCCCGATGAGCAGTTCTTC. Its translation: CASSEDSGGPDEQFF.

V is TRBV10-2 and J is TRBJ2-7; D perhaps matches TRBD1 (6 bases). Trimming removed 4 bases from V and 5 bases from J, with 15 bases in between. The CDR3 is made up of 14 amino acids. Germline V CDR1 and CDR2: WSHSY, SAAADI. The CDR3 DNA follows: TGCGCCAGCAGTGGGAGCAGGGGAACCCACGAGCAGTACTTC. This sequence encodes CASSGSRGTHEQYF.

The chain has TRBV13 and TRBJ1-2, with a weak D call TRBD1 (5 bases). Trimming removed 0 bases at V and 3 bases at J, with 11 bases between. This CDR3 is built from 15 residues. Per the germline V gene, CDR1 is PRHDT and CDR2 is FYEKMQ (reference sequence). This CDR3 reads CASSLGFQGDYGYTF. CDR3 bases: TGTGCCAGCAGCTTAGGTTTTCAGGGTGACTATGGCTACACCTTC.

The V and J genes are TRBV30 and TRBJ2-3, with TRBD2 matching over 8 bases. The CDR3 consists of 13 residues. After removal of 5 bases from V and 3 bases from J, the junction contained 4 bases not matched to a gene. Germline V gene data show CDR1 as GTSNPN and CDR2 as SVGIG (reference sequence). The CDR3 loop is CAWASGGTDTQYF. The CDR3 region has the DNA TGTGCCTGGGCAAGCGGGGGTACAGATACGCAGTATTTT. Based on the CDR3 plus reference TRBV30 and TRBJ2-3, the full variable domain is SQTIHQWPATLVQPVGSPLSLECTVEGTSNPNLYWYRQAAGRGLQLLFYSVGIGQISSEVPQNLSASRPQDRQFILSSKKLLLSDSGFYLCAWASGGTDTQYFGPGTRLTVL.

The V and J genes are TRBV2 and TRBJ2-2; TRBD1 might be the D (6 bases). V was clipped by 2 bases and J by 4 bases, with 11 bases between them. This CDR3 comprises 15 residues. Per the germline V gene, CDR1 is SNHLY and CDR2 is FYNNEI. The CDR3 spells CASSESGASTGELFF. For the CDR3, the DNA is TGTGCCAGCAGTGAATCAGGGGCTAGCACCGGGGAGCTGTTTTTT.

The chain joins TRBV9 to TRBJ2-3, with no clear D. Germline V gene sequence: CDR1 SGDLS, CDR2 YYNGEE. The CDR3 has 12 amino acids. V lost 3 bases and J 2 bases, leaving 4 bases between the germline ends. The CDR3 bases are TGTGCCAGCAGCGGGCACACAGATACGCAGTATTTT. Residues: CASSGHTDTQYF.

The V and J genes are TRBV7-3 and TRBJ2-5; TRBD1 might be the D (6 bases). This CDR3 spans 17 amino acids. V lost 5 bases to trimming and J lost 5 bases, with 24 bases between them. Germline assignment: CDR1 SGHTA and CDR2 FQGTGA. The CDR3 protein is CASSPDPYRVRLETQYF. The CDR3 DNA is TGTGCCAGCAGCCCCGACCCGTACAGGGTCAGGTTGGAGACCCAGTACTTC.

The CDR3 DNA sequence: TGTGCCAGCAGCGTCGAAGGGGGCAGCTCCTACGAGCAGTACTTC. Amino acid sequence: CASSVEGGSSYEQYF. The rearrangement uses TRBV9 and TRBJ2-7; TRBD1 matches at 7 bases. The CDR3 has 15 residues. With 2 bases clipped from V and 0 bases from J, the junction kept 5 bases outside the gene matches. The germline V gene has CDR1 SGDLS and CDR2 YYNGEE.

Concerning this clone itself: At one end the junction does not follow the germline gene, possibly because of a read error. This chain connects TRBV5-4 to TRBJ1-1; D remains ambiguous. The CDR3 covers 11 residues. Germline V gene sequence: CDR1 SGHNT, CDR2 YYREEE (reference sequence). CDR3 sequence reads: CASSLNSEAFF. The CDR3 DNA reads TGTGCCAGCAGCTTGAACAGTGAAGCTTTCTTT.

CDR3 in amino acids: CASSLARDEQYF. For the CDR3, the DNA is TGTGCCAGCAGCTTAGCGCGGGACGAGCAGTACTTC. The chain has TRBV7-9 and TRBJ2-7, with a possible D match to TRBD2 (5 bases). Germline CDR1 is SEHNR and CDR2 is FQNEAQ (reference sequence). Trimming removed 0 bases from V and 5 bases from J, with 5 bases in between. The CDR3 covers 12 residues.

The gene calls are TRBV7-6 and TRBJ2-7; D possibly corresponds to TRBD2 (6 bases). With 5 bases removed from V and 3 bases from J, the gap between germline ends came to 20 bases. The CDR3 runs 16 residues. Looked up from germline, CDR1 is SGHVS and CDR2 is FNYEAQ. The CDR3 nucleotides are TGTGCCAGCAGCCCCTACGGCGGGGACCCCAGCTACGAGCAGTACTTC. It codes for CASSPYGGDPSYEQYF. The variable domain in full, with the rest retrieved from reference TRBV7-6 and TRBJ2-7, is GAGVSQSPRYKVTKRGQDVALRCDPISGHVSLYWYRQALGQGPEFLTYFNYEAQQDKSGLPNDRFSAERPEGSISTLTIQRTEQRDSAMYRCASSPYGGDPSYEQYFGPGTRLTVT.

The chain is built from TRBV5-4 and TRBJ2-3; 8 nucleotides align to TRBD1. Trimming took 4 bases from V and 5 from J; bases not matched to a gene: 6. The CDR3 loop spans 14 amino acids. Germline CDR1 SGHNT, CDR2 YYREEE (reference sequence). The CDR3 loop is CASSLGQGQDTQYF. Here the CDR3 DNA reads TGTGCCAGCAGCCTAGGACAGGGCCAAGATACGCAGTATTTT.

The rearrangement links TRBV19 to TRBJ1-1; TRBD1 is a possible D gene (5 bases). Trimming cost V 7 bases and J 4 bases, with 13 bases left between them. This CDR3 has 13 residues. Germline CDR1 and CDR2: LNHDA and SQIVND (reference sequence). The CDR3 coding sequence is TGTGCCAGTACCGGGTGGGGGGGCACTGAAGCTTTCTTT. This encodes CASTGWGGTEAFF.

The chain uses TRBV4-1 and TRBJ1-1; D is unclear. This CDR3 contains 17 residues. V dropped 4 bases and J dropped 0 bases, with 18 bases sitting between them. Germline lookup yields CDR1 MGHRA and CDR2 YSYEKL. CDR3 region: CASSRRASEELNTEAFF. The CDR3 nucleotides read TGCGCCAGCAGCCGGAGGGCGTCCGAAGAGTTGAACACTGAAGCTTTCTTT.

V usage is TRBV6-5 and J usage is TRBJ2-7; 8 bases are shared with TRBD2. The junction had 6 bases not matched to a gene; V was cut back by 3 bases and J by 2 bases. The CDR3 extends over 15 amino acids. The V gene's germline CDR1 is MNHEY and CDR2 SVGAGI. CDR3 DNA: TGTGCCAGCAGTTATTCCCGGGAGGGAGCCTACGAGCAGTACTTC. Protein product: CASSYSREGAYEQYF.

The CDR3 DNA reads as TGTGCCAGCAGCGTAGAGGGGGGGATAGGCAATGAGCAGTTCTTC. As protein: CASSVEGGIGNEQFF. The V call is TRBV9, the J call TRBJ2-1; possible D gene TRBD2, 7 bases. The CDR3 spans 15 residues. In germline, CDR1 is SGDLS, CDR2 YYNGEE. The V and J ends lost 0 bases and 6 bases respectively, with 13 bases between them.

This clone was seen a single time. The chain has TRBV2 and TRBJ2-3, with 14 bases identical to TRBD2. Germline V gene sequence: CDR1 SNHLY, CDR2 FYNNEI. The CDR3 consists of 17 residues. J gave up 4 bases and V 4 bases, and 7 bases lay outside the gene matches. The CDR3 reads CASSGLAGGLYADTQYF. DNA for the CDR3: TGTGCCAGCAGTGGACTAGCGGGGGGGCTGTACGCAGATACGCAGTATTTT. Full variable domain (outside the CDR3, taken from reference TRBV2 and TRBJ2-3): EPEVTQTPSHQVTQMGQEVILRCVPISNHLYFYWYRQILGQKVEFLVSFYNNEISEKSEIFDDQFSVERPDGSNFTLKIRSTKLEDSAMYFCASSGLAGGLYADTQYFGPGTRLTVL.

This clone has a single count. CDR3 DNA: TGTGCCAGCGCGGGCTTGGGGTGGGATACGCAGTATTTT. Its protein is CASAGLGWDTQYF. The J gene is TRBJ2-3, the V gene TRBV2; the D gene is possibly TRBD2 (5 bases). V was clipped by 8 bases and J by 6 bases, with 15 bases between them. The CDR3 has 13 residues. Germline CDR1 SNHLY, CDR2 FYNNEI.

On this clone: One end of the junction does not line up with germline, which may come from a read error. Different DNA sequences within this sample yield the same CDR3. The V call is TRBV13, the J call TRBJ2-3, with 11 bases that match TRBD2. Germline V gene data show CDR1 as PRHDT and CDR2 as FYEKMQ (reference sequence). The CDR3 contains 19 residues. The DNA for the CDR3 is TGTGCCAGCAGCTTGCTAGCGGGGGGCCTCAGTTCTAGCACAGATACGCAGTATTTC. Amino acid sequence: CASSLLAGGLSSSTDTQYF.

The CDR3 sequence is CASSVAGGGPYEQYF. The CDR3 coding sequence is TGTGCCAGCAGCGTAGCTGGCGGGGGGCCCTACGAGCAGTACTTC. The chain carries TRBV9 and TRBJ2-7, with 8 bases lining up with TRBD2. The CDR3 has 15 residues. Germline V gene data show CDR1 as SGDLS and CDR2 as YYNGEE. Trimming cost V 0 bases and J 2 bases; bases outside gene matches: 4.

The V gene is TRBV4-1, the J gene TRBJ2-3; 10 bases agree with TRBD2. Per the germline V gene, CDR1 is MGHRA and CDR2 is YSYEKL. CDR3 length: 19 amino acids. The J segment lost 2 bases and the V segment lost 0 bases, leaving 11 bases of the junction unmatched. The CDR3 region has the DNA TGCGCCAGCAGCCAAGATCATCTGGGGCTAGCGGGAGCCACAGATACGCAGTATTTT. Its protein product is CASSQDHLGLAGATDTQYF.

As to this clone: The junction departs from germline at one end; a sequencing error may be responsible. The gene calls are TRBV7-7 and TRBJ2-5, with 7 bases aligning to TRBD1. Germline loops: CDR1 SSHAT, CDR2 FNYEAQ (reference sequence). The CDR3 consists of 15 residues. CDR3 loop: CASSPDRAPRGTQYF. In DNA form, the CDR3 reads TGTGCTAGCAGCCCCGACAGGGCCCCTCGTGGGACCCAGTACTTC.